Below, 7 T cell receptor beta chains from the same sample are listed, as sequenced in a study of vaccination and CD4 T cells after COVID-19. Treatment reported: approximately nine-day PBMC culture with coronavirus spike peptide pools or control peptides (ViraFEST assay). CD4+ T cells that had been cultured provided DNA sequenced with the Oncomine TCR Beta short-read assay. TCRdb independently ran MiXCR on the PCR reads; one entry per CDR3 protein. The sample carries fewer than 9,000 distinct CDR3 sequences, around three fifths recorded once. Antigen specificity for these receptors is unknown. What was sequenced was CD4+ T cells from blood, cultured in vitro. These receptors were obtained from a human donor who had recovered from COVID-19.

The chain recombines TRBV24-1 with TRBJ2-3, with D unresolved. Germline V gene data show CDR1 as KGHDR and CDR2 as SFDVKD. V lost 3 bases to trimming and J lost 0 bases, with 3 bases between them. The CDR3 contains 13 residues. The CDR3 coding sequence is TGTGCCACCAGTGATCCGAGCACAGATACGCAGTATTTT. This gives the protein CATSDPSTDTQYF.

DNA for the CDR3: TGTGCCAGCAGCCCCACAGGGCTGCAAGAGACCCAGTACTTC. The encoded protein is CASSPTGLQETQYF. This chain connects TRBV7-3 to TRBJ2-5, with D possibly being TRBD1 (6 bases). With 5 bases removed from V and 2 bases from J, the gap between germline ends came to 12 bases. This CDR3 region has 14 residues. In germline, CDR1 is SGHTA, CDR2 FQGTGA.

The chain has TRBV3-1 and TRBJ1-6; D unresolved. CDR1 is LGHDT and CDR2 is YNNKEL in the germline V gene (reference sequence). Trimming shortened V by 2 bases and J by 7 bases, and 6 bases separated the two germline ends. The CDR3 is 13 amino acids. CDR3 loop: CASSQQQNSPLHF. The CDR3 coding sequence is TGTGCCAGCAGCCAACAGCAGAATTCACCCCTCCACTTT.

The chain is built from TRBV20-1 and TRBJ1-1; no reliable D call. The V and J ends lost 6 bases and 4 bases respectively, with 18 bases between them. The CDR3 extends over 14 amino acids. CDR1 and CDR2 (germline): DFQATT, SNEGSKA (reference sequence). The CDR3 DNA follows: TGCAGTGCGAAAGCGGGGTTTCGGGGCACTGAAGCTTTCTTT. Translated, it gives CSAKAGFRGTEAFF.

In this sample, this clonotype turned up a few times. The chain uses TRBV6-1 and TRBJ2-1, with D uncertain. Near its end, the DNA agrees better with TRBJ2-7, so the J call may be wrong. Germline CDR1 and CDR2: MNHNS and SASEGT. The CDR3 has 14 residues. CDR3 protein: CASSDGQVVGEQYF. CDR3 DNA: TGTGCCAGCAGCGACGGCCAGGTAGTAGGCGAGCAGTACTTC.

The chain recombines TRBV19 with TRBJ1-1, with D possibly matching TRBD1 (5 bases). The V and J ends lost 1 base and 11 bases respectively, with 14 bases between them. CDR1 and CDR2 (germline): LNHDA, SQIVND (reference sequence). The CDR3 has 13 amino acids. The CDR3: CASSIAGTQVAFF. The CDR3 coding sequence is TGTGCCAGTAGTATAGCAGGGACTCAGGTGGCTTTCTTT.

The chain combines TRBV11-2 with TRBJ2-3; 13 nucleotides match TRBD2. The trim removed 2 bases at V and 4 bases at J, leaving 6 bases unmatched. The CDR3 extends over 17 amino acids. Germline lookup yields CDR1 SGHAT and CDR2 FQNNGV. CDR3 DNA sequence: TGTGCCAGCAGCTTACTCTCGACTAGCGGGGGGTCAGATACGCAGTATTTT. Translated, it gives CASSLLSTSGGSDTQYF.